This TCR beta chain was observed in a study of blood T cell repertoires in COVID-19. Study in general: Donors in the United States, Italy and Spain gave samples during acute or convalescent COVID-19. From T cells, B-cell-depleted T cells, or PBMCs came the material, which was cDNA or gDNA.

This clone was seen only once. Authors' data handling: Cell counts per sample came from amplifying reference gene primers. Assay: immunoSEQ multiplex PCR; the TCRdb copy retains only in-frame clones and omits some. Clone size and the V and J calls come from that table; the DNA yielded D and trimming. The data show about 230,000 clones, with approximately 80% seen just once and about 8% held by the top ten. The ends lost 5 bases at V and 9 bases at J; junction bases unmatched: 4. The length of the CDR3 is 12 residues. From germline, CDR1 is SEHNR and CDR2 FQNEAQ (reference sequence). This receptor was identified in a woman aged 50 to 60 with acute or convalescent COVID-19. Sequencing was done on a sample of peripheral blood. The chain combines TRBV7-9 with TRBJ2-1, with 7 nucleotides matching TRBD2. The CDR3 region is CASSGLVGEQFF. CDR3 bases: TGTGCCAGCAGCGGACTAGTCGGTGAGCAGTTCTTC.